The sequence of this T cell receptor (beta chain) was determined in a study of T cells in Graves' hyperthyroidism and ophthalmopathy. Whole-study results and caveats: Most thyroid clonotypes with frequency above 0.001 were detected in blood.

The CDR3 regions of TCR beta were amplified from RNA transcripts. The HTBI primer set drove a first-round RT-PCR of the TCR CDR3. TCRdb reanalysed the multiplex PCR reads using MiXCR and keeps one entry per CDR3 protein. The table has roughly 570,000 distinct CDR3 sequences, roughly 50% seen once; the top ten hold around 8%. Graves' hyperthyroidism showing no ophthalmopathy progression within 18 months was considered stable. Ten or more counts support this clonotype. Its antigen remains unknown. CDR3 length equals 16 residues. In germline, CDR1 is SGHAT, CDR2 FQNNGV. V lost 5 bases, J lost 4 bases, and 7 bases stayed unmatched.

The chain carries TRBV11-2 and TRBJ2-5, with TRBD2 matching 13 bases. Material: peripheral blood or thyroid tissue (not recorded which). This TCR came from a woman under 30 with Graves' hyperthyroidism. The CDR3 DNA follows: TGTGCCAGCAGCCTTACTAGCGGGAGGGCCGGAGAGACCCAGTACTTC. This gives the protein CASSLTSGRAGETQYF.